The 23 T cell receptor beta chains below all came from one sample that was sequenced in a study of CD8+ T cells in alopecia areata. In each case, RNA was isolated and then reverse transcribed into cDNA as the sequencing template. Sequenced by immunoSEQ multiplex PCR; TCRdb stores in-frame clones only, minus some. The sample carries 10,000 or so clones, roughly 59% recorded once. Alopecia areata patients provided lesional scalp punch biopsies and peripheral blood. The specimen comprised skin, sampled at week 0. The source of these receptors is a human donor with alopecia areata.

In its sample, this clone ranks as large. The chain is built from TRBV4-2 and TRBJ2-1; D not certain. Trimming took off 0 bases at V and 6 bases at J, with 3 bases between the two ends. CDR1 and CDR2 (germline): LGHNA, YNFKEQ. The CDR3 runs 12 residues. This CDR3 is CASSQDLNEQFF. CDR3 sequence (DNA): TGTGCCAGCAGCCAAGACCTCAATGAGCAGTTCTTC.

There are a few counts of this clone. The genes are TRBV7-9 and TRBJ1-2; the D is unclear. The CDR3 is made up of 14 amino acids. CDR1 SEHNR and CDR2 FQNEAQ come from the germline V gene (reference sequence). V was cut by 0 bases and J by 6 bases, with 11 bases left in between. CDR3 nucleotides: TGTGCCAGCAGCTTAGCGTCTGGGGTTGATGGCTACACCTTC. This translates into CASSLASGVDGYTF.

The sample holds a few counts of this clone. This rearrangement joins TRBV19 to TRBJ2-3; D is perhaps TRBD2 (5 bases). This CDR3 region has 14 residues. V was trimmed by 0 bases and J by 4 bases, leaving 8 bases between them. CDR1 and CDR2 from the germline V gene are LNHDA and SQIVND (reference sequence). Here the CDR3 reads CASSIDWRSDTQYF. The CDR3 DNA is TGTGCCAGTAGTATAGACTGGAGGTCAGATACGCAGTATTTT.

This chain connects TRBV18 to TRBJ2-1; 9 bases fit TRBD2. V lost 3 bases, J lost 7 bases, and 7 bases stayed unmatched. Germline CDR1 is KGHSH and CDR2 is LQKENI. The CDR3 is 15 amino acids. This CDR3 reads CASSPYGTSLNEQFF. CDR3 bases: TGTGCCAGCTCACCTTACGGGACTAGCTTAAATGAGCAGTTCTTC.

CDR3 sequence: CASRLTGTPATNEKLFF. CDR3 DNA: TGCGCCAGCAGGCTAACCGGGACACCCGCGACTAATGAAAAACTGTTTTTT. This chain links TRBV5-1 with TRBJ1-4; the D gene is possibly TRBD1 (6 bases). CDR3 length: 17 residues. The germline CDR1 and CDR2 sequences are SGHRS and YFSETQ. V was shortened by 5 bases and J by 2 bases, with 19 bases between the two germline ends.

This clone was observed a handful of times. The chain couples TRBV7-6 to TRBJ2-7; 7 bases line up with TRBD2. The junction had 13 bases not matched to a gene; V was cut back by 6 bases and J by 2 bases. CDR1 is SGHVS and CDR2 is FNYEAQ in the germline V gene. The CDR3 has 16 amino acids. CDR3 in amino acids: CASSPTASGRPYEQYF. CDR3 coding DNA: TGTGCCAGCAGTCCAACGGCTAGCGGTCGGCCCTACGAGCAGTACTTC.

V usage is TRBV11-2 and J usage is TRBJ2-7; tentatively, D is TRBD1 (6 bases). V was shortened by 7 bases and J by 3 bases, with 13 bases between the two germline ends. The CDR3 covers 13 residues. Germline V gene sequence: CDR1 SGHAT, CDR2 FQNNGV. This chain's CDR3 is CASTSLQGYEQYF. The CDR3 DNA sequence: TGTGCCAGCACCTCGTTACAGGGCTACGAGCAGTACTTC.

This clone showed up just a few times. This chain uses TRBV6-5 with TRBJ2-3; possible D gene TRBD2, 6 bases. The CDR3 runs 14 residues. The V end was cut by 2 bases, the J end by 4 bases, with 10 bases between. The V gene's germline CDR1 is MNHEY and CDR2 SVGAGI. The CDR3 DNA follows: TGTGCCAGCAGTTACCTTCGCGGGGCAGATACGCAGTATTTT. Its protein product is CASSYLRGADTQYF.

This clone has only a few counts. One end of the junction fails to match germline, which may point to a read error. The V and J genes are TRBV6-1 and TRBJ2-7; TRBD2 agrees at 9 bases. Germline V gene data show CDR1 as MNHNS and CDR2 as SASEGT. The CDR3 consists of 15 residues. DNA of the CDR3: TGTGCCATCAGTGCCGTTAGCGGGAGTAAGGACGAGCAGTACTTC. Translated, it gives CAISAVSGSKDEQYF.

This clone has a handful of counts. In DNA, the CDR3 is TGTGCCAGCGGGACTAGCGGGTGGGATACGCAGTATTTT. It translates to CASGTSGWDTQYF. The chain combines TRBV9 with TRBJ2-3; TRBD2 aligns across 12 bases. Germline V gene sequence: CDR1 SGDLS, CDR2 YYNGEE. The CDR3 is made up of 13 amino acids. The junction had 3 bases not matched to a gene; V was cut back by 7 bases and J by 6 bases.

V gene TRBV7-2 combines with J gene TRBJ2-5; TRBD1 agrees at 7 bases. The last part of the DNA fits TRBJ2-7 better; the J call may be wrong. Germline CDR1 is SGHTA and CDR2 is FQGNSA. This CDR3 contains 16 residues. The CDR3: CASSLNRGRSSYEQYF. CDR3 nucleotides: TGTGCCAGCAGCTTAAACAGGGGACGAAGCTCCTACGAGCAGTACTTC.

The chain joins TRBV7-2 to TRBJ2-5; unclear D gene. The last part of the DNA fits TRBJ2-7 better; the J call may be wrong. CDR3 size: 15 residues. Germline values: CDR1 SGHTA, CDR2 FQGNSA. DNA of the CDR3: TGTGCCAGCAGCTCCCTCCAACCACCCTACTACGAGCAGTACTTC. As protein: CASSSLQPPYYEQYF.

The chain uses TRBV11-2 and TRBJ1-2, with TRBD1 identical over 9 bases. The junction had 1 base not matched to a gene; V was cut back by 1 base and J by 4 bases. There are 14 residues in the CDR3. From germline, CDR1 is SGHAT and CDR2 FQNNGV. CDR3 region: CASSLVDRGYGYTF. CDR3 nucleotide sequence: TGTGCCAGCAGCTTAGTGGACAGGGGCTATGGCTACACCTTC. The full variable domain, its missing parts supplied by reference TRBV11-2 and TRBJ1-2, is EAGVAQSPRYKIIEKRQSVAFWCNPISGHATLYWYQQILGQGPKLLIQFQNNGVVDDSQLPKDRFSAERLKGVDSTLKIQPAKLEDSAVYLCASSLVDRGYGYTFGSGTRLTVV.

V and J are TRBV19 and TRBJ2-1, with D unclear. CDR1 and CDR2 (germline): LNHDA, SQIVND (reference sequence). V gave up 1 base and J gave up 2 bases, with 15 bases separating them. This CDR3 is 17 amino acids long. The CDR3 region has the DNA TGTGCCAGTAGTATAGGCCTGAATTTTGCAACCTACAATGAGCAGTTCTTC. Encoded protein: CASSIGLNFATYNEQFF.

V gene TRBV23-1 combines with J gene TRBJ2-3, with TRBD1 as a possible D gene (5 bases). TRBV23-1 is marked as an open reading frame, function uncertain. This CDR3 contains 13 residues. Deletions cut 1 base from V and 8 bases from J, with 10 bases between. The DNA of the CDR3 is TGCGCCAGCAGTCAATTGCACAGGTTTACGCAGTATTTT. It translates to CASSQLHRFTQYF.

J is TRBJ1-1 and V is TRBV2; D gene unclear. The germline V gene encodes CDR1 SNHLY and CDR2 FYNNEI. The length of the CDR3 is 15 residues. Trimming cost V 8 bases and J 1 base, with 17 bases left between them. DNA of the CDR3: TGTGCCAGCCGGTCCCTTCAGGACGGGAACACTGAAGCTTTCTTT. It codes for CASRSLQDGNTEAFF.

CDR3 protein: CASSVTSGGTYEQYF. The CDR3 DNA follows: TGTGCCAGTAGTGTGACTAGCGGGGGCACCTACGAGCAGTACTTC. This sequence joins TRBV19 and TRBJ2-7; the match to TRBD2 covers 12 bases. There are 15 residues in the CDR3. Germline assignment: CDR1 LNHDA and CDR2 SQIVND (reference sequence). The V gene end was trimmed by 5 bases and the J gene end by 2 bases; junction bases not matched to a gene: 4. Full variable domain (remainder filled in from reference TRBV19 and TRBJ2-7): DGGITQSPKYLFRKEGQNVTLSCEQNLNHDAMYWYRQDPGQGLRLIYYSQIVNDFQKGDIAEGYSVSREKKESFPLTVTSAQKNPTAFYLCASSVTSGGTYEQYFGPGTRLTVT.

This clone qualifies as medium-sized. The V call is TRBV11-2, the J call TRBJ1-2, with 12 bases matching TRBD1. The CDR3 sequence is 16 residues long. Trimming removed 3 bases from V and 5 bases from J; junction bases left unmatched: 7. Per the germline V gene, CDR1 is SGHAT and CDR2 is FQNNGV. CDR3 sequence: CASSFGTGGPEYGYTF. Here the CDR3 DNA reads TGTGCCAGCAGCTTCGGGACAGGGGGCCCGGAATATGGCTACACCTTC.

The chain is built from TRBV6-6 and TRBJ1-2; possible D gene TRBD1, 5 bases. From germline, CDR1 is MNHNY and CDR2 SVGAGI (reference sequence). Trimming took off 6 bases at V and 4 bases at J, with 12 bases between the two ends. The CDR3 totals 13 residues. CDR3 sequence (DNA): TGTGCCAGCAGCCGGGACGGCCTCTATGGCTACACCTTC. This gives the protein CASSRDGLYGYTF.

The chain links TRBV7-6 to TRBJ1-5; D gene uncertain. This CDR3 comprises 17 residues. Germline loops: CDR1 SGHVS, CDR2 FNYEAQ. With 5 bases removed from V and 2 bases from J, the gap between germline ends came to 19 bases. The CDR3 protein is CASSLLPDLGGNQPQHF. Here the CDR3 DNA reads TGTGCCAGCAGCCTACTGCCGGACCTCGGGGGCAATCAGCCCCAGCATTTT.

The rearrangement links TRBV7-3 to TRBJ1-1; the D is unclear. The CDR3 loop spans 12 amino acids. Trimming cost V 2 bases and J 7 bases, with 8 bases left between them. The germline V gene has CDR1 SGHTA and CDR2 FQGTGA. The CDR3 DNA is TGTGCCAGCAGCTTAGATGGTGGTGAAGCTTTCTTT. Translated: CASSLDGGEAFF.

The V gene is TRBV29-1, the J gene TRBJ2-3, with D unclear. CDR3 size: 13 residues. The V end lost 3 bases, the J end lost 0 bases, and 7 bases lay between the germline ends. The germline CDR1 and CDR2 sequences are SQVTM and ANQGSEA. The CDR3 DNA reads TGCAGCGTTGATGTGATTAGCACAGATACGCAGTATTTT. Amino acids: CSVDVISTDTQYF.

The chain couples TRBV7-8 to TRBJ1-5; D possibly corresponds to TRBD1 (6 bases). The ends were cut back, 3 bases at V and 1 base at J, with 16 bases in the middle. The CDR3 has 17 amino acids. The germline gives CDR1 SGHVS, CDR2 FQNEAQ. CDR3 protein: CASSFTGMGGSNQPQHF. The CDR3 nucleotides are TGTGCCAGCAGCTTTACAGGGATGGGTGGGAGCAATCAGCCCCAGCATTTT.